The 18 T cell receptor beta chains reported below all come from one sample, sequenced in a study of liver allograft versus peripheral blood T cells. At the level of the study: Graft-liver T cell receptor repertoires were compared against recipient peripheral blood repertoires.

Via MiXCR, TCRdb re-called the reads, giving one row per CDR3 protein. The sample lists some 7,000 distinct CDR3 sequences; 16% were seen once. Source of these receptors: a human patient who had a liver transplant. Certain T cells may be donor cells from the graft.

To note about this clonotype: A read error may be the cause here, since a much bigger clone is one base away. This chain uses TRBV6-6 with TRBJ2-7; D possibly corresponds to TRBD2 (6 bases). The CDR3 totals 15 residues. With 2 bases removed from V and 4 bases from J, the gap between germline ends came to 15 bases. CDR1 is MNHNY, CDR2 SVGAGI, per germline (reference sequence). This CDR3 reads CASSYAFAGRYEQYF. In DNA, the CDR3 is TGTGCCAGCAGTTACGCTTTCGCGGGGAGGTACGAGCAGTACTTC.

By sample share, this clonotype is medium-sized. The chain uses TRBV6-2 or TRBV6-3 and TRBJ1-2, with 8 bases that match TRBD1. Germline-derived CDR1 and CDR2 are MNHEY and SVGEGT. The CDR3 is 13 amino acids. The V gene end was trimmed by 8 bases and the J gene end by 2 bases; junction bases not matched to a gene: 4. This chain's CDR3 is CASGTGANYGYTF. The CDR3 DNA sequence: TGTGCCAGCGGGACAGGAGCCAACTATGGCTACACCTTC.

This clonotype rates as medium-sized (0.01 to 0.1%). This chain joins TRBV10-3 and TRBJ1-2; D is uncertain. The CDR3 length is 13 residues. The V and J ends lost 3 bases and 4 bases respectively, with 9 bases between them. Germline assignment: CDR1 ENHRY and CDR2 SYGVKD. The CDR3 protein is CAISDSDVYGYTF. CDR3 DNA: TGTGCCATCAGTGACTCTGACGTCTATGGCTACACCTTC.

By sample share, this clonotype is large. The chain uses TRBV18 and TRBJ2-7, with TRBD2 matching 7 bases. Germline V gene lookup returns CDR1 KGHSH and CDR2 LQKENI. The trim removed 5 bases at V and 2 bases at J, leaving 3 bases unmatched. The CDR3 has 13 amino acids. The CDR3 nucleotides read TGTGCCAGCTCAAGCGGGATTACCTACGAGCAGTACTTC. Protein sequence: CASSSGITYEQYF.

The chain combines TRBV20-1 with TRBJ2-1; 9 nucleotides match TRBD1. V shed 5 bases, J shed 6 bases, and the junction held 11 bases outside the gene matches. The CDR3 spans 15 residues. Germline values: CDR1 DFQATT, CDR2 SNEGSKA (reference sequence). CDR3 DNA sequence: TGCAGTGCTCTTCCGACAGGGGGGTTAGGCAATGAGCAGTTCTTC. Amino acid sequence: CSALPTGGLGNEQFF.

The chain is built from TRBV20-1 and TRBJ1-2, with D possibly being TRBD1 (5 bases). Germline loops: CDR1 DFQATT, CDR2 SNEGSKA (reference sequence). This CDR3 is built from 14 residues. The V and J ends lost 7 bases and 5 bases respectively, with 20 bases between them. As DNA, the CDR3 is TGCAGTGGGGACGGTGCTGTGGGTAATTATGGCTACACCTTC. This codes for CSGDGAVGNYGYTF.

This clonotype has ten or more counts. The J gene is TRBJ1-1, the V gene TRBV30; D gene unclear. There are 13 residues in the CDR3. Germline values: CDR1 GTSNPN, CDR2 SVGIG (reference sequence). Trimming removed 4 bases from V and 0 bases from J, with 9 bases in between. This CDR3 reads CAWTRHMNTEAFF. The CDR3 bases are TGTGCCTGGACTAGACACATGAACACTGAAGCTTTCTTT.

This clonotype was counted only a few times. The genes are TRBV20-1 and TRBJ2-2; tentative D call: TRBD1 (7 bases). The CDR3 contains 14 residues. V was pared by 5 bases and J by 0 bases, with 10 bases between. The germline V gene has CDR1 DFQATT and CDR2 SNEGSKA (reference sequence). The DNA for the CDR3 is TGCAGTGCTTGCGGGACAGCGAACACCGGGGAGCTGTTTTTT. It is translated as CSACGTANTGELFF.

This clonotype was observed at least ten times. The chain carries TRBV6-5 and TRBJ1-5; D not certain. V lost 7 bases and J lost 3, with 10 bases in between. Germline V lookup: CDR1 MNHEY, CDR2 SVGAGI. The CDR3 has 13 residues. In DNA form, the CDR3 reads TGTGCCAGCATGCGCAATCCCAATCAGCCCCAGCATTTT. It codes for CASMRNPNQPQHF.

The chain uses TRBV9 and TRBJ1-2; possible D gene TRBD1, 6 bases. The ends were cut back, 3 bases at V and 4 bases at J, with 16 bases in the middle. The CDR3 has 15 residues. Germline V CDR1 and CDR2: SGDLS, YYNGEE. In DNA, the CDR3 is TGTGCCAGCAGCGCCCAGTGGGGGGCCAGCTATGGCTACACCTTC. The encoded protein is CASSAQWGASYGYTF.

This clonotype has a count of ten or more. The V and J genes are TRBV5-4 and TRBJ1-2; 8 positions match TRBD1. The CDR3 consists of 14 residues. V shed 3 bases and J 4 bases; nucleotides not matched to a gene: 5. From germline, CDR1 is SGHNT and CDR2 YYREEE (reference sequence). The CDR3 coding sequence is TGTGCCAGCAGCTCGGTAGACAGGGGCTATGGCTACACCTTC. Translated: CASSSVDRGYGYTF.

Notes on this clonotype: A much larger clone is a single base away; this may be a read error. The V gene is TRBV19, the J gene TRBJ1-1; no clear D gene. V was trimmed by 5 bases and J by 0 bases, leaving 7 bases between them. Germline V CDR1 and CDR2: LNHDA, SQIVND (reference sequence). This CDR3 is 13 amino acids long. This chain's CDR3 is CASSGRLNTEAFF. CDR3 bases: TGTGCCAGTAGTGGGCGTTTGAACACTGAAGCTTTCTTT. The full variable domain, its missing parts supplied by reference TRBV19 and TRBJ1-1, is DGGITQSPKYLFRKEGQNVTLSCEQNLNHDAMYWYRQDPGQGLRLIYYSQIVNDFQKGDIAEGYSVSREKKESFPLTVTSAQKNPTAFYLCASSGRLNTEAFFGQGTRLTVV.

In this sample, this clonotype turned up many times. Here the CDR3 DNA reads TGTGCCTGGAGTGTGTTGGCAGAGAATCAGCCCCAGCATTTT. It translates to CAWSVLAENQPQHF. V usage is TRBV30 and J usage is TRBJ1-5; D is uncertain. Trimming removed 0 bases from V and 4 bases from J, with 10 bases in between. CDR1 is GTSNPN and CDR2 is SVGIG in the germline V gene (reference sequence). CDR3 length equals 14 residues.

This clonotype came up a few times. This rearrangement joins TRBV6-5 to TRBJ2-7, with D possibly TRBD2 on 6 matching bases. The V end was cut by 3 bases, the J end by 5 bases, with 14 bases between. The CDR3 spans 14 residues. Looked up from germline, CDR1 is MNHEY and CDR2 is SVGAGI. The DNA for the CDR3 is TGTGCCAGCAGTTATAGTAGGGAGGAGAACGAGCAGTACTTC. Protein sequence: CASSYSREENEQYF.

On this clonotype itself: A much more abundant neighbour one base away suggests this may be a read error. In DNA, the CDR3 is TGTGTCAGCTCACCAGTACAGGCGGAGACAGATACGCAGTATTTT. It translates to CVSSPVQAETDTQYF. The rearrangement uses TRBV18 and TRBJ2-3; D might be TRBD1 (5 bases). CDR1 is KGHSH and CDR2 is LQKENI in the germline V gene. This CDR3 has 15 residues.

This clonotype ranks as medium-sized. The CDR3 spells CASSPKGGVGFSYEQYF. CDR3 DNA: TGTGCCAGCTCACCAAAGGGTGGGGTCGGGTTCTCCTACGAGCAGTACTTC. The rearrangement joins TRBV18 to TRBJ2-7; no clear D gene. The V end was cut by 2 bases, the J end by 0 bases, with 17 bases between. Germline lookup yields CDR1 KGHSH and CDR2 LQKENI. The CDR3 length is 17 residues.

The table lists this clonotype with a few counts. The genes are TRBV2 and TRBJ2-1; 7 bases are shared with TRBD2. This CDR3 contains 14 residues. J gave up 8 bases and V 1 base, and 5 bases lay outside the gene matches. CDR1 and CDR2 from the germline V gene are SNHLY and FYNNEI. CDR3: CASSEGGGRDEQFF. CDR3 DNA sequence: TGTGCCAGCAGTGAAGGTGGGGGGAGGGATGAGCAGTTCTTC.

The V and J genes are TRBV5-1 and TRBJ1-2; 7 bases fit TRBD1. The CDR3 length is 14 residues. Germline V CDR1 and CDR2: SGHRS, YFSETQ. V shed 0 bases, J shed 4 bases, and the junction held 3 bases outside the gene matches. CDR3 residues: CASSLVSGGYGYTF. Written as DNA, the CDR3 is TGCGCCAGCAGCTTGGTTTCAGGGGGCTATGGCTACACCTTC. The variable domain in full, completed from reference TRBV5-1 and TRBJ1-2, reads KAGVTQTPRYLIKTRGQQVTLSCSPISGHRSVSWYQQTPGQGLQFLFEYFSETQRNKGNFPGRFSGRQFSNSRSEMNVSTLELGDSALYLCASSLVSGGYGYTFGSGTRLTVV.